The TCR beta chain under discussion was sequenced for a study of cytomegalovirus exposure and HLA in healthy donors. Turning to the study itself: Prior work identified around 110 million unique TCR beta sequences in some 200 million T cells.

About this clone: The antigen remains unidentified.

Study outcomes and limitations: The authors judged a highly shared variant cluster likely a sequencing artifact. Researchers reported from a later analysis that most CMV-associated TCR beta chains appeared HLA-restricted.

The primer mix had 60 Vbeta and 13 Jbeta primers. TCRdb's table, derived via immunoSEQ multiplex PCR, lists solely in-frame clones and lacks some. The data show around 250,000 clones, with 92% seen just once and less than 2% held by the top ten. Germline-derived CDR1 and CDR2 are SNHLY and FYNNEI. V was clipped by 10 bases and J by 0 bases; unmatched bases: 24. This CDR3 spans 20 amino acids. Sequencing input: PBMCs. This chain links TRBV2 with TRBJ2-3; 8 nucleotides align to TRBD2. This receptor was taken from a girl aged 2-9 years in good health and CMV-seronegative. CDR3 coding DNA: TGTGCCACCCGACCGCGGGCGGCGGGAGGCCGGGCCTCTAGCACAGATACGCAGTATTTT. Translated, it gives CATRPRAAGGRASSTDTQYF.